This T cell receptor beta chain was retrieved from a study of CD4 T cells in relation to SARS-CoV-2 and coronaviruses. Notes on the study in general: This crossreactivity analysis covered spike protein alone, no other viral proteins. Compared with monoreactive clones, crossreactive clones showed significantly weaker SARS-CoV-2 expansion.

Unexposed donor CD4+ T cells date from about 2011-2018, before the COVID-19 pandemic. Naive and memory CD4+ T cells were separated from cryopreserved PBMCs. J lost 0 bases, V lost 3 bases, and 9 bases had no gene match. CDR3 length: 17 residues. Germline V CDR1 and CDR2: SGHDN, FVKESK. On this clone: No antigen is known for it.

Naive and memory CD4+ T cell DNA was deep-sequenced without culture. TCRdb's table, derived via immunoSEQ multiplex PCR, lists solely in-frame clones and lacks some. The sample has 60,000 to 80,000 clones; around 87% are singletons. Sample: memory CD4+ T cells from PBMCs. This TCR was recovered from a human donor in good health. The gene calls are TRBV14 and TRBJ2-3; TRBD1 matches at 7 bases. The CDR3 coding sequence is TGTGCCAGCAGCCACCGTACCGGGACAGCAAGCACAGATACGCAGTATTTT. This translates into CASSHRTGTASTDTQYF.